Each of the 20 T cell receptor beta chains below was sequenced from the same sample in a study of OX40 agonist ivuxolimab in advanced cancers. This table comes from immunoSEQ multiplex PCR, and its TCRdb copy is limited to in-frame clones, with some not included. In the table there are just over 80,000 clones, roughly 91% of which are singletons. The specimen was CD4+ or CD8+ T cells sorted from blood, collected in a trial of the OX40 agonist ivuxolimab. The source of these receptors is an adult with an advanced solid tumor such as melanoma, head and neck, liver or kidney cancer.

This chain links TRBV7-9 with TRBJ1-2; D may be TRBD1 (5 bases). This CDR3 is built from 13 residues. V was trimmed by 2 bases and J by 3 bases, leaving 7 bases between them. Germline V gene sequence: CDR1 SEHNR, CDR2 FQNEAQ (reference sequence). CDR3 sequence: CASSLLGDYGYTF. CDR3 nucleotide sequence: TGTGCCAGCAGCTTACTAGGGGACTATGGCTACACCTTC.

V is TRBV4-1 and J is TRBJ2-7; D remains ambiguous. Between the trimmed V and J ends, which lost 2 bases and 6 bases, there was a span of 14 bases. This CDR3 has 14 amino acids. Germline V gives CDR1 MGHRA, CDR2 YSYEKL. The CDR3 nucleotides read TGCGCCAGCAGCCAACCATTCGGACCACCCGAGCAGTACGTC. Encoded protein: CASSQPFGPPEQYV.

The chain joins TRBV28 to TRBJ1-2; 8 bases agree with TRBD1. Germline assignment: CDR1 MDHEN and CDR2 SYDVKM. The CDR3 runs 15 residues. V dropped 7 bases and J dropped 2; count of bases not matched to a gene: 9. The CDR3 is CASNPHRTGNYGYTF. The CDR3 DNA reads TGTGCCAGCAACCCCCACCGGACAGGGAACTATGGCTACACCTTC.

The CDR3 here is CASSALSTGVRGNQPQHF. In nucleotides, the CDR3 is TGTGCCAGCAGTGCACTCAGTACAGGGGTGAGGGGCAATCAGCCCCAGCATTTT. The rearrangement joins TRBV2 to TRBJ1-5; 7 bases line up with TRBD1. Germline-derived CDR1 and CDR2 are SNHLY and FYNNEI. The CDR3 extends over 18 amino acids. J lost 2 bases, V lost 4 bases, and 14 bases had no gene match.

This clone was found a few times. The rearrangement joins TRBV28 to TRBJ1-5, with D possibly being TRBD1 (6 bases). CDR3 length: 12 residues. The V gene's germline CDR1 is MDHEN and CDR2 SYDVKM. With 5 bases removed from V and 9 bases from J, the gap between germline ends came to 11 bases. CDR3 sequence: CASSRTVRPQHF. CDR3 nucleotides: TGTGCCAGCAGTCGGACAGTTCGGCCCCAGCATTTT.

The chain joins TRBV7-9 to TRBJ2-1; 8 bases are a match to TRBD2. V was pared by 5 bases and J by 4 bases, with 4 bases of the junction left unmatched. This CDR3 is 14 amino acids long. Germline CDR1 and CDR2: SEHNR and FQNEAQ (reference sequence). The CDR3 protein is CASSRGGTYNEQFF. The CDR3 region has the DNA TGTGCCAGCAGCCGCGGGGGGACGTACAATGAGCAGTTCTTC.

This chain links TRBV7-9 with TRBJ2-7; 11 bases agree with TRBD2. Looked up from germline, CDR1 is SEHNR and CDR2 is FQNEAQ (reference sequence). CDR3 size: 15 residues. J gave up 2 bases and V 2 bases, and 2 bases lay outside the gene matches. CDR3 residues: CASSLRLAGTYEQYF. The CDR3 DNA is TGTGCCAGCAGCTTAAGACTAGCGGGGACCTACGAGCAGTACTTC.

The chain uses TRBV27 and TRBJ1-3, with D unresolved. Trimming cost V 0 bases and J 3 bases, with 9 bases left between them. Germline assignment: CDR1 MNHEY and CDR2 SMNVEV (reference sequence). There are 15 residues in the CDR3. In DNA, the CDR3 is TGTGCCAGCAGTTTATCCCAGGACGGTGGAAACACCATATATTTT. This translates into CASSLSQDGGNTIYF.

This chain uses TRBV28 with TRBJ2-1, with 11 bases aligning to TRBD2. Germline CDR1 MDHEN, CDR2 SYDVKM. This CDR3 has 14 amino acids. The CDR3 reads CALAGGSTYNEQFF. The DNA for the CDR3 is TGTGCTTTAGCGGGAGGGAGTACCTACAATGAGCAGTTCTTC.

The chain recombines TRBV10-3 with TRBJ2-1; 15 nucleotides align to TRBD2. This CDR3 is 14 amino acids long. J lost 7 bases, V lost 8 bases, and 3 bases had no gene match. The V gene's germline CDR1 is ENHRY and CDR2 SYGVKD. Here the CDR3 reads CAISGTSGGNEQFF. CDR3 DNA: TGTGCCATCTCTGGGACTAGCGGGGGGAATGAGCAGTTCTTC.

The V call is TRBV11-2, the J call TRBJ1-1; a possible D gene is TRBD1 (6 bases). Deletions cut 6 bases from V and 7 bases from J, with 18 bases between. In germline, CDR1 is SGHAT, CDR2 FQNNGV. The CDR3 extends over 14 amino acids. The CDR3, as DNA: TGTGCCAGCAGTTCCCTTCCGGGACAAATTGAAGCTTTCTTT. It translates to CASSSLPGQIEAFF.

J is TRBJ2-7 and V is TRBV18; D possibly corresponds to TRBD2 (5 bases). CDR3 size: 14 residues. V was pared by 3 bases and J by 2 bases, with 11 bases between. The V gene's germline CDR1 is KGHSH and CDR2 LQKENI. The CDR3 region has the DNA TGTGCCAGCTCACCTCAACGGGATGCCTACGAGCAGTACTTC. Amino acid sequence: CASSPQRDAYEQYF.

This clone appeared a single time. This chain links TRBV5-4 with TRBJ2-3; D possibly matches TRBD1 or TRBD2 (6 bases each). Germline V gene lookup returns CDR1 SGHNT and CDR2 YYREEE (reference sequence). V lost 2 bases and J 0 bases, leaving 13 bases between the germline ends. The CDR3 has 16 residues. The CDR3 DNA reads TGTGCCAGCAGCTTCCCGGCGGGACATAGCACAGATACGCAGTATTTT. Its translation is CASSFPAGHSTDTQYF.

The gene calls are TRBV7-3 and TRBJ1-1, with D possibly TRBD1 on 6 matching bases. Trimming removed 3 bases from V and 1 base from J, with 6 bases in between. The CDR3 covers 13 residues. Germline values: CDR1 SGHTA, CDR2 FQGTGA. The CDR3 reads CASSLGANTEAFF. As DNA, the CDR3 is TGTGCCAGCAGCTTGGGGGCGAACACTGAAGCTTTCTTT.

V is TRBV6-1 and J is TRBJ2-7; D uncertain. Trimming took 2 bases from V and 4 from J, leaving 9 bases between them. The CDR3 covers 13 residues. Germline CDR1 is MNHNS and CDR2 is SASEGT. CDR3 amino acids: CASSELARYEQYV. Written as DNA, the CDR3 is TGTGCCAGCAGTGAACTCGCTCGGTACGAGCAGTACGTC.

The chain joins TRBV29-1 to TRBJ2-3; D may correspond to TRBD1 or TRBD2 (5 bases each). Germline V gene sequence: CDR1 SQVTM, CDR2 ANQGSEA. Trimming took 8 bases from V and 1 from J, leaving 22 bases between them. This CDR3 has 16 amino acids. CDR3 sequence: CSLLPSRDRGTDTQYF. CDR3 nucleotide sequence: TGCAGCCTTCTTCCCTCGAGGGACCGCGGCACAGATACGCAGTATTTT.

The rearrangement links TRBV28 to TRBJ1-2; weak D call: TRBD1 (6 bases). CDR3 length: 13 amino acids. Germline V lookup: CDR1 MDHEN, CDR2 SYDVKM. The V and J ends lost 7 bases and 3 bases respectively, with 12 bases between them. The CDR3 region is CASTTGTYYGYTF. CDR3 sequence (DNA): TGTGCCAGCACTACCGGGACATACTATGGCTACACCTTC.

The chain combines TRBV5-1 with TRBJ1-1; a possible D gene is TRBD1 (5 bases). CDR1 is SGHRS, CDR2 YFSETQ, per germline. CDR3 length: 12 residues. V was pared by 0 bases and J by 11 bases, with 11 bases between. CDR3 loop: CASSLEAGGAFF. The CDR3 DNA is TGCGCCAGCAGCTTGGAGGCCGGGGGGGCTTTCTTT.

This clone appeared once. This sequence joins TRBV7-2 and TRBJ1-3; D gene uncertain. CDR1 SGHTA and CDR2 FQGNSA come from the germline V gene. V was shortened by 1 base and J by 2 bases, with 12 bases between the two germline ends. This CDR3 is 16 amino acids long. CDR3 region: CASSLEAGLTGNTIYF. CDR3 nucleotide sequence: TGTGCCAGCAGCTTAGAGGCGGGCTTGACTGGAAACACCATATATTTT.

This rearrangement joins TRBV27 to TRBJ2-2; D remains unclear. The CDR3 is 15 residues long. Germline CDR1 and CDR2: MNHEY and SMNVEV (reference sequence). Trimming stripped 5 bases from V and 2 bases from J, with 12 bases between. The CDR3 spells CASSRVLGNTGELFF. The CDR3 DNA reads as TGTGCCAGCAGTAGGGTCTTGGGCAACACCGGGGAGCTGTTTTTT.